This note documents a single T cell receptor beta chain sequence. The antigen it binds to is not known. Base qualities are not provided; no much larger clone lies one nucleotide away. The sample is drawn from a study of T-cell memory formation after mild COVID-19 (dated by TCRdb to the early 2020s). With regard to the full study: TCR sequence clusters from the two donors were largely donor specific. In a couple of donors, T-cell clones that expanded and contracted after mild COVID-19 were followed by sequencing TCRalpha and TCRbeta repertoires longitudinally. The cohort was made up of two young adult volunteers, one female and one male, who were previously healthy. Results and caveats for the whole study, not just this receptor: SARS-CoV-2 specificity of the second-wave clones peaking on day 37 was not confirmed. The study included only a couple of mild cases, and larger cohorts that include severe cases with pre-infection samples were judged to be necessary. Clones that contracted from day 15 to 85 showed balanced CD4/CD8 phenotypes, whereas a second wave of clones that expanded from day 15 to 37 leaned towards CD4+. Some responding clones were detected in pre-infection memory, suggesting pre-existing cross-reactive memory T cells joined the SARS-CoV-2 response. Contracting CD4+ clones were located mainly in the CM and EM memory subsets, whereas CD8+ clones were found to be enriched in EMRA.

CDR1 and CDR2 are drawn from the germline V gene: SGDLS, YYNGEE. V is trimmed back by 0 bases and J by 11 bases, and the junction contains 9 bases that no gene match accounts for. Inclusive of the bounding cysteine and phenylalanine, the CDR3 is 14 residues long. Just the 42-base CDR3 DNA is kept, in frame starting at base 1. The listed sequencing device is Illumina NovaSeq 6000. Using 5'RACE with constant-segment primers, TCRalpha and TCRbeta cDNA libraries were constructed, with sample barcodes and unique molecular identifiers added in the process. Trizol reagent was used to extract RNA from every sample. The libraries were amplified in two PCR steps, and the second step added a second sample barcode and Illumina TruSeq adapters. The libraries were sequenced on an Illumina NovaSeq using 2 x 150 bp paired-end reads. On the authors' methods: The reads were demultiplexed and collapsed into UMI-guided consensus sequences using migec v1.2.7. Using mixcr v2.1.11, UMI consensuses were aligned to TRA and TRB V and J templates and then assembled into clonotypes. Expanded or contracted clonotypes were those called significant by both edgeR and NoisET, with noise models trained on biological replicates. edgeR calls used a false discovery rate-adjusted p below 0.01 and a log2 fold-change threshold of 1. PCA with hierarchical clustering of max-normalized trajectories of the 1000 most abundant clonotypes was used as exploratory dynamics analysis. Separately sequenced CD4+ and CD8+ repertoires were used to assign the CD4 or CD8 phenotype of responding clones. In-frame beta chains were kept once TCRdb had trimmed the public reads at Q25 with fastp and called clones with MiXCR. Records with the same CDR3 protein are collapsed into one entry carrying the most frequent genes and DNA. TCRdb, rather than the study authors, made the V and J calls. The sample contains about 400,000 distinct CDR3 sequences, 24% of them found a single time. The ten largest account for roughly 8.7% of the sample.

Ficoll-Paque density gradient centrifugation was the method used to isolate PBMCs. The clonotype originates from an adult woman who had mild COVID-19 (a few samples of this study predate the infection). The sample titles of this study are shuffled in the database, so cell type and time point are left out; the donor was told from shared clones. The rearrangement joined TRBV9 to TRBJ1-1; 8 nucleotides in the junction match TRBD1. Sequenced: PBMCs or a T cell subset sorted from them (not recorded which). The CDR3 sequence is CASSVGTGMSGAFF. The DNA sequence is given as TGTGCCAGCAGCGTAGGGACAGGGATGTCAGGGGCTTTCTTT. Where the CDR3 stops, the reference TRBV9 and TRBJ1-1 genes take over; the full variable domain is DSGVTQTPKHLITATGQRVTLRCSPRSGDLSVYWYQQSLDQGLQFLIQYYNGEERAKGNILERFSAQQFPDLHSELNLSSLELGDSALYFCASSVGTGMSGAFFGQGTRLTVV.